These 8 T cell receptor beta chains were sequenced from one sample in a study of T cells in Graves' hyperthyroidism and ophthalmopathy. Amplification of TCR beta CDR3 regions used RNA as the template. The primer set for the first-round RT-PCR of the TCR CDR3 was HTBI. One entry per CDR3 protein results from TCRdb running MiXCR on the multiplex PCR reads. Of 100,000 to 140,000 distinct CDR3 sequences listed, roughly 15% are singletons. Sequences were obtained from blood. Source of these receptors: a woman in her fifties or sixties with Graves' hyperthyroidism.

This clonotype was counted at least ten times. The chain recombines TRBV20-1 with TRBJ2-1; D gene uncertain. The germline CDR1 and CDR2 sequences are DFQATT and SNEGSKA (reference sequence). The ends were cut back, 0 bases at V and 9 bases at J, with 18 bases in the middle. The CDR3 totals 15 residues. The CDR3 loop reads CSARDLVTTSIEQFF. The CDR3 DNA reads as TGCAGTGCTAGAGATTTGGTCACCACCTCAATTGAGCAGTTCTTC.

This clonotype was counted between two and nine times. The CDR3 loop reads CASKIKKQGMTEAFF. CDR3 sequence (DNA): TGTGCCAGCAAAATCAAAAAACAGGGGATGACTGAAGCTTTCTTT. The rearrangement links TRBV6-2 or TRBV6-3 to TRBJ1-1; TRBD1 agrees at 7 bases. The germline V gene encodes CDR1 MNHEY and CDR2 SVGEGT. The CDR3 runs to 15 residues. V was clipped by 7 bases and J by 5 bases; unmatched bases: 13.

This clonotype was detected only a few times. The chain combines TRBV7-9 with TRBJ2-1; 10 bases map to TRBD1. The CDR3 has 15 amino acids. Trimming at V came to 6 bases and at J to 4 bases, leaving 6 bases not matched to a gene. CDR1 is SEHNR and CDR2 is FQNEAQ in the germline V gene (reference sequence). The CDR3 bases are TGTGCCAGCAGTAAACCGGGACAGGGGTACAATGAGCAGTTCTTC. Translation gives CASSKPGQGYNEQFF.

In DNA form, the CDR3 reads TGCAGTGCTAGAGATGAGGCTAGCGGGAGTTGGTACGAGCAGTACTTC. Protein: CSARDEASGSWYEQYF. The chain uses TRBV20-1 and TRBJ2-7; 10 positions match TRBD2. The CDR3 runs 16 residues. CDR1 is DFQATT, CDR2 SNEGSKA, per germline (reference sequence). V gave up 0 bases and J gave up 4 bases; unmatched junction bases: 9.

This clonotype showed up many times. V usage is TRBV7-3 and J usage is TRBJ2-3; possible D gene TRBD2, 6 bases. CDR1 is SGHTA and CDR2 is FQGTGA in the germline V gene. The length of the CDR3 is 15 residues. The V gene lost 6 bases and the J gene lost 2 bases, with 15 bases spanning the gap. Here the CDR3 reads CASRISGRYTDTQYF. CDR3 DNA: TGTGCCAGCAGAATAAGTGGGAGGTACACAGATACGCAGTATTTT.

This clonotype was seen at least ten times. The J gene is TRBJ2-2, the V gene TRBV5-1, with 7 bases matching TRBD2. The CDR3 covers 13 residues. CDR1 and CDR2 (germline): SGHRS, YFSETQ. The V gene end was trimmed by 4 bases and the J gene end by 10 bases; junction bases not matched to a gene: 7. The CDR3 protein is CASSQGSGEELFF. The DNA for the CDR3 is TGCGCCAGCAGCCAGGGCAGCGGGGAGGAGCTGTTTTTT.

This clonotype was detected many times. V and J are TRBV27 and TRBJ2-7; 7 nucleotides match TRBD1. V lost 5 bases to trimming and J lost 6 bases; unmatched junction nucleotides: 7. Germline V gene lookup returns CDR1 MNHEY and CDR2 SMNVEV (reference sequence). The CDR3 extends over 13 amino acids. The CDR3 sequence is CASSAQTGSEQYF. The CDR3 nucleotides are TGTGCCAGCAGTGCCCAGACAGGGAGCGAGCAGTACTTC.

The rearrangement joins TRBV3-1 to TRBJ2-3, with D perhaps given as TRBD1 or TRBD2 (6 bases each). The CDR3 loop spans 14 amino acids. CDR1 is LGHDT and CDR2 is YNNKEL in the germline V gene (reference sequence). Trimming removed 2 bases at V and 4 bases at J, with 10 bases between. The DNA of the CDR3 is TGTGCCAGCAGCCAATCAGGGGAGGCAGATACGCAGTATTTT. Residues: CASSQSGEADTQYF.